The 4 T cell receptor beta chains presented below share a single source sample, sequenced in a study of early T cells in non-severe SARS-CoV-2 infection. TCRdb redid the calling of the 5' RACE reads with MiXCR, one entry per CDR3 protein. The repertoire includes about 77,000 distinct CDR3 sequences, about 5% of them detected once, and about 7% sits in the top ten. The material sequenced was whole blood, taken at baseline. These receptors all come from an adult who was a healthcare worker with PCR-confirmed SARS-CoV-2 infection or an uninfected control (not recorded which).

This clonotype was observed many times. The CDR3 loop reads CARRDRDSYEQYF. As DNA, the CDR3 is TGTGCCAGGCGGGACAGAGACTCCTACGAGCAGTACTTC. The gene calls are TRBV28 and TRBJ2-7; D possibly corresponds to TRBD1 (7 bases). V lost 9 bases to trimming and J lost 0 bases, with 12 bases between them. The CDR3 sequence is 13 residues long. Germline CDR1 and CDR2: MDHEN and SYDVKM.

J is TRBJ2-7 and V is TRBV27; 10 positions match TRBD1. The CDR3 is 14 residues long. Germline trimming cut 5 bases from V and 5 bases from J; bases unmatched to any gene: 6. Germline assignment: CDR1 MNHEY and CDR2 SMNVEV (reference sequence). CDR3 coding DNA: TGTGCCAGCAGTCTAGACAGGGGGCGGGACGAGCAGTACTTC. Its translation is CASSLDRGRDEQYF.

This clonotype was seen ten or more times. J is TRBJ2-7 and V is TRBV28, with D perhaps TRBD2 (6 bases). Germline-derived CDR1 and CDR2 are MDHEN and SYDVKM. The CDR3 has 12 amino acids. Trimming left V 6 bases short and J 13 bases short, with 19 bases between. DNA of the CDR3: TGTGCCAGCAGCTCCCCAGCCGGAGGGAGCTACTTC. It yields the protein CASSSPAGGSYF.

This clonotype was counted at least ten times. The chain combines TRBV12-3 or TRBV12-4 with TRBJ2-1, with a weak D call TRBD1 (6 bases). Between the trimmed V and J ends, which lost 6 bases and 9 bases, there was a span of 27 bases. CDR3 size: 17 residues. DNA of the CDR3: TGTGCCAGCAGCCAACGTTCTCCGAGACCATTAGGGGGTGAGCAGTTCTTC. Protein: CASSQRSPRPLGGEQFF.